This entry is about one T cell receptor (beta chain). Its antigen is as yet unknown. The data are from a study of monozygotic twins with inflammatory bowel disease. Study-level results: People with IBD had fewer clonotypes in common with others than healthy twins did, especially with disease activity.

There are 15 residues in the CDR3. In germline, CDR1 is SGHTA, CDR2 FQGNSA. Template switching added UMIs carrying a 6-nucleotide sample barcode. TCRdb re-called the 5' RACE reads, yielding one record per CDR3 amino acid sequence without DNA. The specimen's table records some 170,000 distinct CDR3 sequences. The sample was blood. The origin of this receptor is a human donor with ulcerative colitis or Crohn's disease, or a healthy co-twin of an affected twin (not recorded which). J is TRBJ2-2 and V is TRBV7-2; there is no DNA to check the TCRdb D call of TRBD1. This CDR3 is CASSLAGGRTGELFF.